This TCR beta chain originates from a study of blood T cells in healthy people across ages. Study-level points and caveats: Expanded clonotype shifts may have been confounded, as the donors had an unknown CMV status. Age advanced and TCR beta diversity per million T cells fell, roughly linearly.

A note on this clonotype: Its antigen is unknown.

Germline V gene lookup returns CDR1 SGHRS and CDR2 YFSETQ. V lost 6 bases and J lost 4, with 13 bases in between. The CDR3 is 13 residues long. It was with a sample-barcoded 5' primer and a J-beta primer mix that a second PCR of roughly 7 to 12 cycles was run. Through a template-switch adaptor with 12 random nucleotides, each cDNA molecule received a tag. CDR3-containing paired-end reads numbering at least 2.5 million came from each sample. MiXCR, run by TCRdb on the 5' RACE reads, gives a single entry per CDR3 protein. Among some 920,000 distinct CDR3 sequences, 51% were seen once, and the ten largest hold roughly a fifth.

Sequencing input: blood. The sequence came from an older woman in good health. V and J are TRBV5-1 and TRBJ1-1; tentative D call: TRBD1 (5 bases). The CDR3 DNA reads as TGCGCCAGCAATTTTAGGGGCGGCACTGAAGCTTTCTTT. Amino acid sequence: CASNFRGGTEAFF.